The present T cell receptor beta chain was sequenced within a study of blood T cell repertoires in COVID-19. On the study more broadly: The analysed material was cDNA or gDNA that came from T cells, B-cell-depleted T cells, or PBMCs.

Either two negative PCRs, clearance, or symptom resolution qualified Cohort 3 donors as recovered. As handled by the study authors: Amplification with reference gene primers provided the estimates of nucleated cell counts. The assay was immunoSEQ multiplex PCR, and TCRdb's table has in-frame clones only and misses some. V, J and clone size are taken as reported in that table, and D and trimming were inferred from the DNA itself. In the table there are about 330,000 clones, about 92% of which are singletons. The TCR originated in a woman in her 30s who had recovered from COVID-19. What was sequenced was PBMCs or T cells enriched from blood (not recorded which).

The CDR3 loop is CATCPRFGGYYEQYF. CDR3 coding DNA: TGTGCCACCTGCCCTCGGTTCGGGGGTTACTACGAGCAGTACTTC. The chain is built from TRBV10-3 and TRBJ2-7; D is perhaps TRBD2 (6 bases). Germline V gene data show CDR1 as ENHRY and CDR2 as SYGVKD. The CDR3 extends over 15 amino acids. The germline V and J ends were trimmed by 10 bases and 3 bases, with 22 bases remaining between them.